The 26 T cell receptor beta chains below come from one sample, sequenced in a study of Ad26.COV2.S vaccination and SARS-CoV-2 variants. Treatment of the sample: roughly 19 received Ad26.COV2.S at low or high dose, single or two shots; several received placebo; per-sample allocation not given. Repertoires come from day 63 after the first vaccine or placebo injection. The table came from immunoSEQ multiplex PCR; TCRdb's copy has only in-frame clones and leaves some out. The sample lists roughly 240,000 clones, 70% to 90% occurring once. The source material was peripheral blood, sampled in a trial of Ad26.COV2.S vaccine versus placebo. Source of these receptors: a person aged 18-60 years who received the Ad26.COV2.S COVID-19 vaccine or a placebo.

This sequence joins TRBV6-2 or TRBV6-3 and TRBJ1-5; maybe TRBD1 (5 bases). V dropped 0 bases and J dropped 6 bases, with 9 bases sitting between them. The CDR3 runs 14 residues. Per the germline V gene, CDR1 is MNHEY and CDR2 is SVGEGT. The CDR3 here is CASSYSGGIQPQHF. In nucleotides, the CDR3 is TGTGCCAGCAGTTACTCGGGGGGTATTCAGCCCCAGCATTTT.

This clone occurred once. Here the CDR3 reads CAWRGSTDTQYF. The CDR3 nucleotides are TGTGCCTGGAGGGGGAGCACAGATACGCAGTATTTT. The chain joins TRBV30 to TRBJ2-3; D ambiguous. V lost 3 bases and J 0 bases, leaving 4 bases between the germline ends. Germline-derived CDR1 and CDR2 are GTSNPN and SVGIG (reference sequence). CDR3 length: 12 residues.

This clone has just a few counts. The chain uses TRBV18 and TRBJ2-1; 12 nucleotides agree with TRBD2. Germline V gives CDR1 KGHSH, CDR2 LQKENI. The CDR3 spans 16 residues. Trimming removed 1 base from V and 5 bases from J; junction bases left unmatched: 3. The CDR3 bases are TGTGCCAGCTCACCACTCCCTAGCGGGAGGGACAATGAGCAGTTCTTC. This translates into CASSPLPSGRDNEQFF.

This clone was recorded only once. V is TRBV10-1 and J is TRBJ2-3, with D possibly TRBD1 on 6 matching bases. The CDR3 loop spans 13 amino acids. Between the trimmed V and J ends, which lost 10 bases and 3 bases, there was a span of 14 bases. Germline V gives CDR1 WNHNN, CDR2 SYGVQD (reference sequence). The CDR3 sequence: CATGQRGTDTQYF. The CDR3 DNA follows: TGCGCCACCGGACAGAGAGGAACAGATACGCAGTATTTT.

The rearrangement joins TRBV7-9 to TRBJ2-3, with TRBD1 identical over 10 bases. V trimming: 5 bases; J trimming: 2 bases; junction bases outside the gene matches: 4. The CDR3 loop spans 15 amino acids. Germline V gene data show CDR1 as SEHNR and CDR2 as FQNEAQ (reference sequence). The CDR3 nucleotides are TGTGCCAGCAGCCCCGGACAGGGGGTCACAGATACGCAGTATTTT. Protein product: CASSPGQGVTDTQYF.

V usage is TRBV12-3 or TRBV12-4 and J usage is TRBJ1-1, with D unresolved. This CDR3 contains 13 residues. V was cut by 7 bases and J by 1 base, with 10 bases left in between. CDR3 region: CASNTPGNTEAFF. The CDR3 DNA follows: TGTGCCAGCAATACCCCAGGGAACACTGAAGCTTTCTTT.

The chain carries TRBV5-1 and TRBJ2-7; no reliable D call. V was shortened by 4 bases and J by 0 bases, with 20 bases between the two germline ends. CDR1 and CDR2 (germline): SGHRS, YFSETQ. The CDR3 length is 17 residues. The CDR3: CASSQRPSENPSYEQYF. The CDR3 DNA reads TGCGCCAGCAGCCAACGTCCTAGTGAAAACCCCTCCTACGAGCAGTACTTC.

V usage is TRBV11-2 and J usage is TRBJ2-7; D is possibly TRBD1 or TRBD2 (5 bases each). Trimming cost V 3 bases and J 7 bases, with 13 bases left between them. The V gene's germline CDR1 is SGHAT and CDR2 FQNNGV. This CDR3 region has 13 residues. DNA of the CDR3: TGTGCCAGCAGCTTCGGGGCTGCTGGGGAGCAGTACTTC. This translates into CASSFGAAGEQYF.

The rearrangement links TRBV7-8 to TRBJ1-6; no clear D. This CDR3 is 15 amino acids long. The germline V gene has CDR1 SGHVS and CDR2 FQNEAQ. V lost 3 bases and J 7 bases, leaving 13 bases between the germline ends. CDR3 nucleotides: TGTGCCAGCAGCTTGATAGGGCTAGGAAATTCACCCCTCCACTTT. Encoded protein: CASSLIGLGNSPLHF.

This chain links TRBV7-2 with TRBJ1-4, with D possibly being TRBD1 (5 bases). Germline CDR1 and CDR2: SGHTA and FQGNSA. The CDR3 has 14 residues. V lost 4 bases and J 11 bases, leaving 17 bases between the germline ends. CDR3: CASSSGGPVSKLFF. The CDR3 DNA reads TGTGCCAGCAGCTCCGGGGGTCCAGTATCGAAACTGTTTTTT. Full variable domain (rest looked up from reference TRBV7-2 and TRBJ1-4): GAGVSQSPSNKVTEKGKDVELRCDPISGHTALYWYRQSLGQGLEFLIYFQGNSAPDKSGLPSDRFSAERTGGSVSTLTIQRTQQEDSAVYLCASSSGGPVSKLFFGSGTQLSVL.

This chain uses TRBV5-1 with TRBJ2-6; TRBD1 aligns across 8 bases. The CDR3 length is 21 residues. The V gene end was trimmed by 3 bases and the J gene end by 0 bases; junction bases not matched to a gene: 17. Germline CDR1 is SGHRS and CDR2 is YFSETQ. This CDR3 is CASSSIRTGFLVSSGANVLTF. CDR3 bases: TGCGCCAGCAGCTCGATTCGGACAGGGTTCCTTGTATCCTCTGGGGCCAACGTCCTGACTTTC.

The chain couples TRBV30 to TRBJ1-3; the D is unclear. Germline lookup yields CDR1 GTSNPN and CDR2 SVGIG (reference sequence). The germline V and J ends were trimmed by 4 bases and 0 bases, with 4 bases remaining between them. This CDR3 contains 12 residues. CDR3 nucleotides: TGTGCCTGGAAAGGCTCTGGAAACACCATATATTTT. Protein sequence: CAWKGSGNTIYF.

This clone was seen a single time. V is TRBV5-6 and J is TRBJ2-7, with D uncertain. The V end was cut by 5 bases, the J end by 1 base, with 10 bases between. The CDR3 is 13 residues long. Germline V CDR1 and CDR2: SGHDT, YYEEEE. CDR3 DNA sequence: TGTGCCAGCAGGGCATTGGGTTCCTACGAGCAGTACTTC. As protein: CASRALGSYEQYF.

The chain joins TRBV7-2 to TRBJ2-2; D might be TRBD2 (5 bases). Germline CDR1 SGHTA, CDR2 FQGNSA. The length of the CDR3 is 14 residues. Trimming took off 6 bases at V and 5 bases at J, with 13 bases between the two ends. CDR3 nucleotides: TGTGCCAGCAGGACCCTCGGAGGTACCGGGGAGCTGTTTTTT. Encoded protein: CASRTLGGTGELFF.

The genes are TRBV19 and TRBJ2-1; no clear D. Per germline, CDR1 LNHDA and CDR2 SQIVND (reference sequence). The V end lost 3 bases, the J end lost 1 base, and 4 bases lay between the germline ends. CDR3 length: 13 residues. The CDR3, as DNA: TGTGCCAGTAGTATTGGGTCCTACAATGAGCAGTTCTTC. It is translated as CASSIGSYNEQFF.

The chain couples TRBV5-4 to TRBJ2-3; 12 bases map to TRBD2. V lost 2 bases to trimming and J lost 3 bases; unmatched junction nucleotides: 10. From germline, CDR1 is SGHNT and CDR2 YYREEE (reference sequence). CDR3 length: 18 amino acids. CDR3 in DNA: TGTGCCAGCAGCTTTAACTTCAGGACTAGCGGGGTGACAGATACGCAGTATTTT. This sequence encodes CASSFNFRTSGVTDTQYF. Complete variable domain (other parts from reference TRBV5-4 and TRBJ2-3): ETGVTQSPTHLIKTRGQQVTLRCSSQSGHNTVSWYQQALGQGPQFIFQYYREEENGRGNFPPRFSGLQFPNYSSELNVNALELDDSALYLCASSFNFRTSGVTDTQYFGPGTRLTVL.

The CDR3, as DNA: TGTGCCAGTAGTAGTTTGGCGGAGGGGCTGAACACCGGGGAGCTGTTTTTT. Amino acids: CASSSLAEGLNTGELFF. The genes are TRBV19 and TRBJ2-2; the D gene is possibly TRBD2 (6 bases). The CDR3 covers 17 residues. Germline lookup yields CDR1 LNHDA and CDR2 SQIVND (reference sequence). V was trimmed by 4 bases and J by 1 base, leaving 16 bases between them. Using reference TRBV19 and TRBJ2-2 for the parts outside the CDR3, the full variable domain is DGGITQSPKYLFRKEGQNVTLSCEQNLNHDAMYWYRQDPGQGLRLIYYSQIVNDFQKGDIAEGYSVSREKKESFPLTVTSAQKNPTAFYLCASSSLAEGLNTGELFFGEGSRLTVL.

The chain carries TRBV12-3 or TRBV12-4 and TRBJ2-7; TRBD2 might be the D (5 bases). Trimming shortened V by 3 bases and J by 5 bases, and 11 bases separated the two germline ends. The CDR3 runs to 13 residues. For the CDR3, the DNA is TGTGCCAGCAGTTTCAATCAGGAGGACGAGCAGTACTTC. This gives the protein CASSFNQEDEQYF.

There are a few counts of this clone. CDR3 nucleotides: TGTGCCAGCAGTGAAGTGGGCAAACCCCCCTACGAGCAGTACTTC. It specifies CASSEVGKPPYEQYF. The chain carries TRBV6-1 and TRBJ2-7; D call uncertain. The V end was cut by 1 base, the J end by 2 bases, with 12 bases between. The CDR3 extends over 15 amino acids. In germline, CDR1 is MNHNS, CDR2 SASEGT.

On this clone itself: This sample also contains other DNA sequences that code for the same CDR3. The chain's CDR3 is CASSLSGGTEAFF. Here the CDR3 DNA reads TGCGCCAGCAGCTTATCGGGGGGCACTGAAGCTTTCTTT. The V call is TRBV5-1, the J call TRBJ1-1, with D tentatively TRBD1 (5 bases). This CDR3 region has 13 residues. The V gene's germline CDR1 is SGHRS and CDR2 YFSETQ. Trimming cost V 2 bases and J 4 bases, with 9 bases left between them.

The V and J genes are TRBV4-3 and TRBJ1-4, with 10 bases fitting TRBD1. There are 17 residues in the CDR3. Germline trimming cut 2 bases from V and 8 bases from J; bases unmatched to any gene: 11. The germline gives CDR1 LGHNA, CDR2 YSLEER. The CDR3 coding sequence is TGCGCCAGCAGCCAAAAGGTCCCGGGACAGGGGAGCGAAAAACTGTTTTTT. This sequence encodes CASSQKVPGQGSEKLFF.

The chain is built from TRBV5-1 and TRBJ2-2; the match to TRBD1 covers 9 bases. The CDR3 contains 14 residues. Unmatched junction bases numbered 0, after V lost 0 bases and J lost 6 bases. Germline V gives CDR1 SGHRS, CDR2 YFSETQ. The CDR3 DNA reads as TGCGCCAGCAGCTTGGGACAGGGGGCCGGGGAGCTGTTTTTT. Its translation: CASSLGQGAGELFF.

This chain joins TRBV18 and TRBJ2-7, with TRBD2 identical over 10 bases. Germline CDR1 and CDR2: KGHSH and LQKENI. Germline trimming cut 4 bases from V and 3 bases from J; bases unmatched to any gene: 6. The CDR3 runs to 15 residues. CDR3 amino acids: CASSQTSGVYYEQYF. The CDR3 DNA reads TGTGCCAGCTCACAAACTAGCGGGGTTTACTACGAGCAGTACTTC. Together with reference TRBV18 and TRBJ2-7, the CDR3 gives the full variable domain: NAGVMQNPRHLVRRRGQEARLRCSPMKGHSHVYWYRQLPEEGLKFMVYLQKENIIDESGMPKERFSAEFPKEGPSILRIQQVVRGDSAAYFCASSQTSGVYYEQYFGPGTRLTVT.

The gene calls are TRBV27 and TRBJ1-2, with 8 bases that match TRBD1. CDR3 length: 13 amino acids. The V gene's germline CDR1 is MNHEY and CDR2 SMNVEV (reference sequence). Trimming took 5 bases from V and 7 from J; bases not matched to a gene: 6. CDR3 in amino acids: CASSVTGGGGYTF. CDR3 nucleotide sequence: TGTGCCAGCAGTGTAACAGGGGGGGGTGGCTACACCTTC.

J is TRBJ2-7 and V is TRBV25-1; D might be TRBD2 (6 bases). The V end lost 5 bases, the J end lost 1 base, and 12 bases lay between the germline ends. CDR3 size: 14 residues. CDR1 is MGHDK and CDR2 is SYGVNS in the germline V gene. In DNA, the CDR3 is TGTGCCAGCAGTTATACCGGGACTTCCTACGAGCAGTACTTC. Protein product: CASSYTGTSYEQYF.

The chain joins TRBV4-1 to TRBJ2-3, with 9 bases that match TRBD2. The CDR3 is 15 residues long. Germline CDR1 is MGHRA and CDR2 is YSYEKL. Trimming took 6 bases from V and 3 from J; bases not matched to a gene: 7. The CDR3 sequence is CASRFSGGFTDTQYF. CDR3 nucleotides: TGCGCCAGCAGGTTTAGCGGGGGATTTACAGATACGCAGTATTTT.